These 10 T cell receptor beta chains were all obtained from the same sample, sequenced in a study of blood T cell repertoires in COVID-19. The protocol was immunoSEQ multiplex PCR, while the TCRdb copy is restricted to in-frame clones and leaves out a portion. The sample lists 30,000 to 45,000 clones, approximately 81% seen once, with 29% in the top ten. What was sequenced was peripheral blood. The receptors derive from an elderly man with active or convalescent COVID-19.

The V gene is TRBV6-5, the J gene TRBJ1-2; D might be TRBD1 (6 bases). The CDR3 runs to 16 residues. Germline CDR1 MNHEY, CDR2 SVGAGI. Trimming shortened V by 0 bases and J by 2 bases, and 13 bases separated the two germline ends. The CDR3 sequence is CASSYSGAGKNYGYTF. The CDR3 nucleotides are TGTGCCAGCAGTTACTCGGGGGCAGGGAAGAACTATGGCTACACCTTC.

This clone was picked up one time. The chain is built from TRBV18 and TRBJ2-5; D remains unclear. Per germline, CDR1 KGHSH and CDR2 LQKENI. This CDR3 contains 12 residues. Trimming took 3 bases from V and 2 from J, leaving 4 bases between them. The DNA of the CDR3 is TGTGCCAGCTCACCTACTCAAGAGACCCAGTACTTC. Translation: CASSPTQETQYF.

The chain's CDR3 is CASSWTGFVDNEQFF. DNA for the CDR3: TGTGCCAGCAGCTGGACAGGTTTTGTTGACAATGAGCAGTTCTTC. V is TRBV7-9 and J is TRBJ2-1, with 7 bases matching TRBD1. The CDR3 totals 15 residues. With V trimmed by 4 bases and J by 5 bases, 8 bases remained unmatched. Germline V gene data show CDR1 as SEHNR and CDR2 as FQNEAQ (reference sequence).

CDR3 DNA sequence: TGTGCCAGCATCCTGACTGTCTCTGGAGGTACGCAGTATTTT. Its translation: CASILTVSGGTQYF. V gene TRBV11-2 combines with J gene TRBJ2-3; D is possibly TRBD2 (5 bases). The CDR3 contains 14 residues. Trimming removed 7 bases at V and 8 bases at J, with 19 bases between. The germline gives CDR1 SGHAT, CDR2 FQNNGV.

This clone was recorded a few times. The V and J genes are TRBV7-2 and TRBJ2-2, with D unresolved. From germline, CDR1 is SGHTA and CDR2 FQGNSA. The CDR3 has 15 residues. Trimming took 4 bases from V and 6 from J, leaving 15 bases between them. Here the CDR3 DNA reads TGTGCCAGCAGCTCCGGTCCTTCTCCCCCCGGGGAGCTGTTTTTT. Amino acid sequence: CASSSGPSPPGELFF.

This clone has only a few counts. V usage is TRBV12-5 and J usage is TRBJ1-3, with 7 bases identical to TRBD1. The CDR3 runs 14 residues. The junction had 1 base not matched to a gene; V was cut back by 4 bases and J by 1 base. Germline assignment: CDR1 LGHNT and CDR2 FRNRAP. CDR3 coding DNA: TGTGCTAGTGGTTCGGGACAGTCTGGAAACACCATATATTTT. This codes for CASGSGQSGNTIYF. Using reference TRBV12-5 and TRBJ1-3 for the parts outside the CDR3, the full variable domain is DARVTQTPRHKVTEMGQEVTMRCQPILGHNTVFWYRQTMMQGLELLAYFRNRAPLDDSGMPKDRFSAEMPDATLATLKIQPSEPRDSAVYFCASGSGQSGNTIYFGEGSWLTVV.

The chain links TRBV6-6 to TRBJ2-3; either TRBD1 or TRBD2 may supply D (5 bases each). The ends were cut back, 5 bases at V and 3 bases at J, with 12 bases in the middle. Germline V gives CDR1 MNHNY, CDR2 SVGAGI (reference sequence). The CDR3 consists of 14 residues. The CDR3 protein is CASSRDRGTDTQYF. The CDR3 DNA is TGTGCCAGCAGTCGGGACCGCGGGACAGATACGCAGTATTTT.

Written as DNA, the CDR3 is TGCGCCAGCAGCTCCGGGACAGGGGCTAACGTGGATGGCTACACCTTC. Translation gives CASSSGTGANVDGYTF. The chain combines TRBV10-2 with TRBJ1-2; TRBD1 agrees at 10 bases. This CDR3 comprises 16 residues. Germline V gene lookup returns CDR1 WSHSY and CDR2 SAAADI. V shed 6 bases, J shed 6 bases, and the junction held 13 bases outside the gene matches.

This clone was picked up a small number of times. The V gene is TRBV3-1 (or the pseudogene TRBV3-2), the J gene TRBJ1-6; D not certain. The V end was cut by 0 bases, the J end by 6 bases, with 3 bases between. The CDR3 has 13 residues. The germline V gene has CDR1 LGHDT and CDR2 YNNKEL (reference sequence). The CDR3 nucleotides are TGTGCCAGCAGCCAAGATCTTAATTCACCCCTCCACTTT. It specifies CASSQDLNSPLHF.

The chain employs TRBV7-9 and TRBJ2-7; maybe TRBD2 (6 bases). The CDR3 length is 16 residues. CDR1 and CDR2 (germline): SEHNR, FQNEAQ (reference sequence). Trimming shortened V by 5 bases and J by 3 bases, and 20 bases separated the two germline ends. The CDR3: CASSPLGAGIRYEQYF. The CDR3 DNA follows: TGTGCCAGCAGCCCCCTTGGGGCGGGGATACGCTACGAGCAGTACTTC.